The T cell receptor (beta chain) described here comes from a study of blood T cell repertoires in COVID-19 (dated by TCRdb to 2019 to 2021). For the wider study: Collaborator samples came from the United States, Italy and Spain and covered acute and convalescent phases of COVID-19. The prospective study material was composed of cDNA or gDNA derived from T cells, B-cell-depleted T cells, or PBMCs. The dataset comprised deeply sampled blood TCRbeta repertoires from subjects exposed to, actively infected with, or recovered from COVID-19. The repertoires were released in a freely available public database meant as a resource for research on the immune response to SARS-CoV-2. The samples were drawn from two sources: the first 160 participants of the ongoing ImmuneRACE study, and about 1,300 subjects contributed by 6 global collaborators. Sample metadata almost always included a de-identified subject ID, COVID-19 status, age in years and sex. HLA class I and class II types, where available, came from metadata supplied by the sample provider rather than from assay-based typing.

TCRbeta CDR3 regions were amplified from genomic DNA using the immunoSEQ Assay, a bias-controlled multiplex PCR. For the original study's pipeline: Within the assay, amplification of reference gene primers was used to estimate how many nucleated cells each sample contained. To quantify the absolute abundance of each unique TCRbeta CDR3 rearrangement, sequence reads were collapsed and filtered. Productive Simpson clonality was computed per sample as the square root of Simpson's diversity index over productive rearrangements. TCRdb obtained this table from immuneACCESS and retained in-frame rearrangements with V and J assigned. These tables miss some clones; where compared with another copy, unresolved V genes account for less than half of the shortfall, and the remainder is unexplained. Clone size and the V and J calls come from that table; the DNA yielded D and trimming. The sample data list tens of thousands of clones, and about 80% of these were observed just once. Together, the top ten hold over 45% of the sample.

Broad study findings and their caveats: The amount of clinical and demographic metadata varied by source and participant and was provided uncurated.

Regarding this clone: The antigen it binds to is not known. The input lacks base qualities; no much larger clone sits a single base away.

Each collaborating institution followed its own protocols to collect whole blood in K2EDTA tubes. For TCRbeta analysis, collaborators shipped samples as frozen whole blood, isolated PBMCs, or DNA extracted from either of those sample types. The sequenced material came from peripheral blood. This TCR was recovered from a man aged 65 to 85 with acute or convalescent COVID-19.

The DNA reads TGCGCCAGCAGCCAAGACCCCAGAGGCACTGAAGCTTTCTTT. Translated, this gives CASSQDPRGTEAFF. The sequence joins TRBV4-3 to TRBJ1-1; confidence is insufficient to name the D gene. The junction shows trimming of 0 bases on V and 4 bases on J, plus 9 bases between the germline ends. The CDR3 holds 14 amino acids from the cysteine to the phenylalanine. The read is trimmed to its CDR3 DNA, 42 bases read in frame from base 1. The germline V gene supplies CDR1 LGHNA and CDR2 YSLEER.